The text below deals with one T cell receptor beta chain. The source of the sample is a study of T cell changes during pregnancy in multiple sclerosis. Repertoires were generated with immunoSEQ multiplex PCR, while TCRdb's copy carries only in-frame clones and drops some. The sample contains some 110,000 clones, roughly nine tenths of which appear only once. Per the germline V gene, CDR1 is LGHNT and CDR2 is FRNRAP. The CDR3 runs 15 residues. Trimming cost V 6 bases and J 5 bases; bases outside gene matches: 12. This TCR came from a female donor with multiple sclerosis, enrolled in a pregnancy study. The material was peripheral blood, obtained before pregnancy. The gene calls are TRBV12-5 and TRBJ1-2, with 7 bases fitting TRBD1. Here the CDR3 DNA reads TGTGCTAGTGGGCGTACAACAGGGGTTGAATATGGCTACACCTTC. Protein sequence: CASGRTTGVEYGYTF.